What follows are 24 T cell receptor beta chains derived from one specimen sequenced in a study of neurological immune-mediated disorders. Time point indicated: technical triplicate 3. MiXCR, run by TCRdb on the 5' RACE reads, gives a single entry per CDR3 protein. The sample consists of approximately 28,000 distinct CDR3 sequences, about 16% of them appearing once. The material sequenced was CD4+ T cells from blood. These receptors all stem from a female donor with HTLV-1-associated myelopathy (HAM/TSP).

This clonotype was counted ten times or more. The genes are TRBV5-1 and TRBJ2-2; perhaps TRBD2 as D (6 bases). CDR3 length: 15 amino acids. Germline loops: CDR1 SGHRS, CDR2 YFSETQ. The V gene lost 4 bases and the J gene lost 0 bases, with 10 bases spanning the gap. CDR3 DNA sequence: TGCGCCAGCAGCATTAGCGGCACGAACACCGGGGAGCTGTTTTTT. This translates into CASSISGTNTGELFF.

The genes are TRBV7-9 and TRBJ2-1; 7 positions match TRBD2. V lost 5 bases to trimming and J lost 2 bases; unmatched junction nucleotides: 9. This CDR3 contains 16 residues. Germline V lookup: CDR1 SEHNR, CDR2 FQNEAQ (reference sequence). The CDR3 bases are TGTGCCAGCAGCCCCCGCGGGGGTGGAACCTACAATGAGCAGTTCTTC. Residues: CASSPRGGGTYNEQFF.

This clonotype was picked up many times. V usage is TRBV6-2 or TRBV6-3 and J usage is TRBJ2-6, with D maybe TRBD2 (6 bases). V was trimmed by 5 bases and J by 0 bases, leaving 11 bases between them. Looked up from germline, CDR1 is MNHEY and CDR2 is SVGEGT. This CDR3 comprises 16 residues. The CDR3 loop reads CASSVGRASGANVLTF. CDR3 nucleotide sequence: TGTGCCAGCAGTGTCGGGAGAGCCTCTGGGGCCAACGTCCTGACTTTC.

This clonotype is judged medium-sized. V and J are TRBV10-3 and TRBJ1-6; D is possibly TRBD1 (6 bases). Trimming pared 3 bases from V and 7 bases from J, leaving 10 bases between. The CDR3 sequence is 14 residues long. Germline assignment: CDR1 ENHRY and CDR2 SYGVKD. The CDR3 spells CAISDITGNSPLHF. DNA of the CDR3: TGTGCCATCAGTGATATAACAGGGAATTCACCCCTCCACTTT.

This rearrangement joins TRBV7-9 to TRBJ1-5, with D possibly being TRBD1 (5 bases). Trimming pared 5 bases from V and 4 bases from J, leaving 12 bases between. The CDR3 spans 14 residues. Germline V gives CDR1 SEHNR, CDR2 FQNEAQ (reference sequence). CDR3 residues: CASSPGRRNQPQHF. The CDR3 DNA sequence: TGTGCCAGCAGCCCGGGACGGAGGAATCAGCCCCAGCATTTT.

The chain links TRBV20-1 to TRBJ2-3, with 10 bases aligning to TRBD2. CDR3 length equals 12 residues. V dropped 6 bases and J dropped 6; count of bases not matched to a gene: 3. CDR1 and CDR2 (germline): DFQATT, SNEGSKA (reference sequence). CDR3 amino acids: CSAKTSGDTQYF. The CDR3 DNA is TGCAGTGCAAAGACTAGCGGGGATACGCAGTATTTT.

The sample holds one count of this clonotype. The CDR3 nucleotides read TGTGCCAGCAGCCCCCGAGCATACTACGAGCAGTACTTC. Protein: CASSPRAYYEQYF. The rearrangement joins TRBV9 to TRBJ2-7; no clear D. The CDR3 is 13 residues long. Germline lookup yields CDR1 SGDLS and CDR2 YYNGEE. Deletions cut 4 bases from V and 3 bases from J, with 11 bases between.

This clonotype was counted many times. V gene TRBV5-1 combines with J gene TRBJ2-5; D is unclear. This CDR3 has 9 amino acids. Trimming took off 7 bases at V and 3 bases at J, with 1 base between the two ends. Germline CDR1 reads SGHRS; CDR2 reads YFSETQ. As DNA, the CDR3 is TGCGCCAGCGAAGAGACCCAGTACTTC. This gives the protein CASEETQYF. Filled out from reference TRBV5-1 and TRBJ2-5, the complete variable domain reads KAGVTQTPRYLIKTRGQQVTLSCSPISGHRSVSWYQQTPGQGLQFLFEYFSETQRNKGNFPGRFSGRQFSNSRSEMNVSTLELGDSALYLCASEETQYFGPGTRLLVL.

In this sample, this clonotype turned up many times. The chain links TRBV20-1 to TRBJ2-6; D is possibly TRBD2 (5 bases). CDR3 length: 16 amino acids. V lost 3 bases, J lost 0 bases, and 12 bases lay in between. The germline V gene encodes CDR1 DFQATT and CDR2 SNEGSKA (reference sequence). DNA of the CDR3: TGCAGTGCTAGGGGAGTACGGTCCTCTGGGGCCAACGTCCTGACTTTC. Translating it yields CSARGVRSSGANVLTF.

This clonotype was detected ten times or more. V gene TRBV6-2 or TRBV6-3 combines with J gene TRBJ2-1, with 11 bases aligning to TRBD2. The CDR3 runs to 19 residues. J gave up 0 bases and V 2 bases, and 9 bases lay outside the gene matches. From germline, CDR1 is MNHEY and CDR2 SVGEGT. CDR3 region: CASSYRLAGGTVSYNEQFF. CDR3 DNA: TGTGCCAGCAGTTACCGGCTAGCGGGAGGCACCGTCTCCTACAATGAGCAGTTCTTC.

This clonotype was recorded many times. This chain connects TRBV20-1 to TRBJ2-7; 8 bases are a match to TRBD1. CDR1 is DFQATT, CDR2 SNEGSKA, per germline (reference sequence). V was clipped by 4 bases and J by 2 bases; unmatched bases: 4. The CDR3 is made up of 13 amino acids. The CDR3 here is CSAKRTGPYEQYF. In nucleotides, the CDR3 is TGCAGTGCTAAACGGACAGGGCCCTACGAGCAGTACTTC.

Many counts were recorded for this clonotype. The V call is TRBV29-1, the J call TRBJ2-7; no definite D call. Trimming took off 4 bases at V and 1 base at J, with 14 bases between the two ends. The length of the CDR3 is 14 residues. Germline V CDR1 and CDR2: SQVTM, ANQGSEA. In nucleotides, the CDR3 is TGCAGCGTTGCCTTGCATACGGATTCCTACGAGCAGTACTTC. It codes for CSVALHTDSYEQYF.

This clonotype has ten or more counts. The chain combines TRBV5-1 with TRBJ2-5; the match to TRBD2 covers 8 bases. CDR3 length: 13 residues. Trimming took 5 bases from V and 3 from J; bases not matched to a gene: 3. In germline, CDR1 is SGHRS, CDR2 YFSETQ. The CDR3 nucleotides read TGCGCCAGCAGAGTCGGGGGGGAAGAGACCCAGTACTTC. It specifies CASRVGGEETQYF. The full variable domain, with the rest looked up from reference TRBV5-1 and TRBJ2-5, is KAGVTQTPRYLIKTRGQQVTLSCSPISGHRSVSWYQQTPGQGLQFLFEYFSETQRNKGNFPGRFSGRQFSNSRSEMNVSTLELGDSALYLCASRVGGEETQYFGPGTRLLVL.

This clonotype was recorded many times. J is TRBJ2-7 and V is TRBV15; D not resolved. The germline CDR1 and CDR2 sequences are LNHNV and YYDKDF (reference sequence). Deletions cut 3 bases from V and 2 bases from J, with 17 bases between. CDR3 length equals 16 residues. The CDR3 sequence: CATSSPLGSGAYEQYF. Written as DNA, the CDR3 is TGTGCCACCAGCAGCCCATTGGGCAGTGGAGCCTACGAGCAGTACTTC.

Many counts were recorded for this clonotype. This chain joins TRBV7-2 and TRBJ2-3; weak D call: TRBD1 (6 bases). The CDR3 runs 13 residues. In germline, CDR1 is SGHTA, CDR2 FQGNSA. V lost 1 base to trimming and J lost 4 bases, with 6 bases between them. The CDR3 loop reads CASSLDRADTQYF. DNA for the CDR3: TGTGCCAGCAGCTTAGACAGGGCAGATACGCAGTATTTT.

This clonotype was counted ten times or more. V gene TRBV28 combines with J gene TRBJ2-3; TRBD1 is a possible D gene (6 bases). V shed 6 bases and J shed 1 base, with 8 bases lying between them. Germline CDR1 MDHEN, CDR2 SYDVKM. The CDR3 runs 13 residues. The CDR3 sequence is CASSWTGTDTQYF. The CDR3 coding sequence is TGTGCCAGCAGCTGGACAGGCACAGATACGCAGTATTTT.

This clonotype was counted many times. The chain links TRBV12-3 or TRBV12-4 to TRBJ2-6, with 7 bases lining up with TRBD1. This CDR3 is 13 amino acids long. Losses at the gene ends were 8 bases for V and 2 bases for J; bases not matched to a gene: 0. CDR3 amino acids: CASGQAGANVLTF. For the CDR3, the DNA is TGTGCCAGCGGACAGGCTGGGGCCAACGTCCTGACTTTC.

This clonotype was counted ten times or more. The chain has TRBV20-1 and TRBJ2-3; tentatively, D is TRBD2 (7 bases). This CDR3 region has 15 residues. V shed 7 bases and J shed 2 bases, with 19 bases lying between them. Germline V CDR1 and CDR2: DFQATT, SNEGSKA (reference sequence). The chain's CDR3 is CSVGPGDYVTDTQYF. The CDR3, as DNA: TGCAGTGTTGGACCAGGGGACTATGTCACAGATACGCAGTATTTT.

This clonotype was observed at least ten times. This chain connects TRBV19 to TRBJ2-1; no definite D call. Germline CDR1 LNHDA, CDR2 SQIVND (reference sequence). The CDR3 totals 13 residues. V was trimmed by 5 bases and J by 8 bases, leaving 13 bases between them. CDR3 protein: CASSPRVVDEQFF. CDR3 coding DNA: TGTGCCAGTAGTCCTAGGGTGGTCGATGAGCAGTTCTTC. Supplemented by reference TRBV19 and TRBJ2-1, the full variable domain reads DGGITQSPKYLFRKEGQNVTLSCEQNLNHDAMYWYRQDPGQGLRLIYYSQIVNDFQKGDIAEGYSVSREKKESFPLTVTSAQKNPTAFYLCASSPRVVDEQFFGPGTRLTVL.

This clonotype was counted many times. The chain has TRBV11-2 and TRBJ2-7; possible D gene TRBD1, 5 bases. Germline V gives CDR1 SGHAT, CDR2 FQNNGV. V lost 0 bases and J 0 bases, leaving 6 bases between the germline ends. CDR3 length equals 14 residues. Here the CDR3 DNA reads TGTGCCAGCAGCTTAGACAGGGTCTCCTACGAGCAGTACTTC. Its translation is CASSLDRVSYEQYF.

This clonotype was recorded at least ten times. The CDR3 DNA reads TGCGCCAGCAGCCCGGGCCAACCCGGAGAGACCCAGTACTTC. Amino acid sequence: CASSPGQPGETQYF. V is TRBV5-1 and J is TRBJ2-5; D call uncertain. CDR1 is SGHRS and CDR2 is YFSETQ in the germline V gene. Trimming shortened V by 4 bases and J by 4 bases, and 14 bases separated the two germline ends. There are 14 residues in the CDR3.

The CDR3 loop reads CASSSGLAGFVDEQYF. In DNA form, the CDR3 reads TGTGCCAGCAGCAGCGGACTAGCGGGGTTCGTCGACGAGCAGTACTTC. This chain uses TRBV5-5 with TRBJ2-7, with 12 bases aligning to TRBD2. V lost 4 bases to trimming and J lost 5 bases; unmatched junction nucleotides: 10. This CDR3 contains 16 residues. The germline V gene encodes CDR1 SGHKS and CDR2 YYEKEE (reference sequence).

This clonotype was seen many times. This rearrangement joins TRBV12-3 or TRBV12-4 to TRBJ2-7; 8 positions agree with TRBD2. The CDR3 spans 15 residues. V dropped 2 bases and J dropped 3; count of bases not matched to a gene: 6. This CDR3 reads CASSLRRGAIYEQYF. DNA for the CDR3: TGTGCCAGCAGTTTAAGGCGGGGGGCGATCTACGAGCAGTACTTC.

The chain carries TRBV10-3 and TRBJ2-5; 10 bases agree with TRBD2. Germline V lookup: CDR1 ENHRY, CDR2 SYGVKD. CDR3 length equals 13 residues. Trimming removed 6 bases from V and 3 bases from J; junction bases left unmatched: 1. As DNA, the CDR3 is TGTGCCATCAGCAGCGGGGGGGAAGAGACCCAGTACTTC. Its protein product is CAISSGGEETQYF.